The rows below give T cell receptor beta chains drawn from one sample of a study of blood T cells in healthy people across ages. TCRdb itself ran the 5' RACE reads through MiXCR, one entry per CDR3 protein. Counted here are 700,000 or so distinct CDR3 sequences, about 43% occurring once; the ten biggest clones make up approximately 29%. The specimen sequenced was blood. These receptors originate from a man at least 80 years old in good health. Both conserved end residues are part of each CDR3. Each record gives: D gene, J gene, V gene, clone size, CDR3 DNA, CDR3 protein. D genes are given only for firm matches. Clone size is given for some rows only: seen once, a few or many times, or a class if the clone is expanded.

TRBD1	TRBJ2-5	TRBV10-3	many	TGTGCCATCGGACAGGGACAAGAGACCCAGTACTTC	CAIGQGQETQYF
.	TRBJ1-1	TRBV6-2/TRBV6-3	few	TGTGCCAGCAGTTACCGGGAGGCCGGGCACACTGAAGCTTTCTTT	CASSYREAGHTEAFF
TRBD2	TRBJ2-1	TRBV24-1	.	TGTGCCACCAGTGACCTAACTAGCGGGAACTACAATGAGCAGTTCTTC	CATSDLTSGNYNEQFF
TRBD2	TRBJ2-1	TRBV7-9	.	TGTGCCAGCGGGATCCGGGAGGGCCAATCCTACAATGAGCAGTTCTTC	CASGIREGQSYNEQFF
.	TRBJ2-1	TRBV7-9	.	TGTGCCAGCAGCTCGATTGACACTTACAATGAGCAGTTCTTC	CASSSIDTYNEQFF
.	TRBJ2-5	TRBV14	.	TGTGCCAGCAGCCAAGCGGACAGGAGGGGAGAGACCCAGTACTTC	CASSQADRRGETQYF
.	TRBJ2-4	TRBV6-4	few	TGTGCCAGCAGTGACGGTACCGGGGGCATTCAGTACTTC	CASSDGTGGIQYF
.	TRBJ1-2	TRBV21-1	.	TGTGCCAGCAGCAAAGCGGGTCGCAGGGGGCGCCTGGGGCACTATGGCTACACCTTC	CASSKAGRRGRLGHYGYTF
TRBD1	TRBJ2-1	TRBV10-2	.	TGCGCCAGCACCCCGGGACAGGCGAATTACAATGAGCAGTTCTTC	CASTPGQANYNEQFF
TRBD1	TRBJ2-6	TRBV6-2/TRBV6-3	few	TGTGCCAGCAGTTACTCGGGACAGGGGGCAGTCATTGGGGCCAACGTCCTGACTTTC	CASSYSGQGAVIGANVLTF
TRBD1	TRBJ2-5	TRBV12-3/TRBV12-4	few	TGTGCCAGCAGTTTTGGGGGACAGAGCTACCAAGAGACCCAGTACTTC	CASSFGGQSYQETQYF
.	TRBJ2-3	TRBV20-1	few	TGCAGTGCTAGAGATCAAGGACGACCCACAGATACGCAGTATTTT	CSARDQGRPTDTQYF
TRBD2	TRBJ2-1	TRBV7-2	.	TGTGCCAGCAGCTCTAATCCCGGGACTAGCGGAGTTAGCTCCTACAATGAGCAGTTCTTC	CASSSNPGTSGVSSYNEQFF
.	TRBJ2-3	TRBV24-1	.	TGTGCCACCAGTGGGCAGGCAGATACGCAGTATTTT	CATSGQADTQYF
TRBD1	TRBJ2-1	TRBV20-1	.	TGCAGTGCTAGAGAAAGGACAGGGGTTTCCTACAATGAGCAGTTCTTC	CSARERTGVSYNEQFF
.	TRBJ1-1	TRBV6-6	few	TGTGCCAGCAGCGGGGTGGGGAACACTGAAGCTTTCTTT	CASSGVGNTEAFF
.	TRBJ2-3	TRBV7-2	few	TGTGCCAGCAGCTTAGGTAGTGACTCTAGAACAGATACGCAGTATTTT	CASSLGSDSRTDTQYF
TRBD1	TRBJ1-2	TRBV27	.	TGTGCCAGCAGTGTAACAGGGGGCAGAAGCTACACCTTC	CASSVTGGRSYTF
.	TRBJ2-2	TRBV6-5	.	TGTGCCAGCAGTTACGTGGCGGCCGGGGAGCTGTTTTTT	CASSYVAAGELFF
TRBD2	TRBJ2-7	TRBV9	.	TGTGCCAGCAGCCCGAGGGAACTAGCGGGGGGCAGCTCCTACAATGAGCAGTACTTC	CASSPRELAGGSSYNEQYF
TRBD2	TRBJ2-3	TRBV20-1	.	TGCAGTGCTAGTCAGGCGCGGGGGGGAATCACAGATACGCAGTATTTT	CSASQARGGITDTQYF
.	TRBJ2-2	TRBV2	.	TGTGCCAGCAGTGACCTAGGCGCTACGGGATACACCGGGGAGCTGTTTTTT	CASSDLGATGYTGELFF